This T cell receptor (beta chain) stems from a study of T cells in Graves' hyperthyroidism and ophthalmopathy. Amplification yielded TCR beta CDR3 regions, with RNA transcripts as the source. The primer set for the first-round RT-PCR of the TCR CDR3 was HTBI. In TCRdb, the multiplex PCR reads were re-called with MiXCR into one record per CDR3 protein. The sample yields 450,000 to 650,000 distinct CDR3 sequences, more than 20% seen once. Only a few counts were recorded for this clonotype. The J segment lost 7 bases and the V segment lost 4 bases, leaving 17 bases of the junction unmatched. Per germline, CDR1 DFQATT and CDR2 SNEGSKA (reference sequence). There are 16 residues in the CDR3.

V usage is TRBV20-1 and J usage is TRBJ2-7; TRBD2 aligns across 9 bases. Sequenced input: blood. This TCR came from a man between 18 and 35 years old with Graves' hyperthyroidism. The CDR3 DNA follows: TGCAGTGCTATCACGTTTGTAGGCGGGGGGGCTAAGGAGCAGTACTTC. Translation gives CSAITFVGGGAKEQYF.